Listed below are T cell receptor beta chains from one sample, sequenced in a study of blood T cell repertoires in COVID-19. TCRdb's table, derived via immunoSEQ multiplex PCR, lists solely in-frame clones and lacks some. The sample shows roughly 240,000 clones, more than 75% of them seen only once. The sample comprised peripheral blood. These receptors were obtained from a woman aged 60-70 years who had recovered from COVID-19. Each CDR3 is given with its conserved first and last residue. The D gene is left open where the match is weak. Clone size is shown for a subset of rows, as once, few, many or a class of expanded clone.

J,V,size,D,CDR3,DNA
TRBJ1-1,TRBV2,-,-,CASSEGEGVEAFF,TGTGCCAGCAGTGAGGGGGAGGGAGTTGAAGCTTTCTTT
TRBJ2-5,TRBV3-1/TRBV3-2,-,-,CASQKGAGSIETQYF,TGTGCCAGCCAGAAGGGTGCGGGTAGTATTGAGACCCAGTACTTC
TRBJ2-2,TRBV19,-,-,CASSTSNTGELFF,TGTGCCAGTAGTACCTCGAACACCGGGGAGCTGTTTTTT
TRBJ1-2,TRBV6-2/TRBV6-3,-,-,CASSYQTGNWPSYGYTF,TGTGCCAGCAGTTACCAAACAGGGAACTGGCCCTCCTATGGCTACACCTTC
TRBJ2-1,TRBV5-1,-,-,CATSPLSNNEQFF,TGCGCCACCTCCCCGTTGAGTAACAATGAGCAGTTCTTC
TRBJ1-6,TRBV19,few,-,CASRGGSSYNSPLHF,TGTGCCAGCAGAGGGGGAAGCTCCTATAATTCACCCCTCCACTTT
TRBJ1-2,TRBV3-1/TRBV3-2,-,TRBD1,CASSSTGGYTF,TGTGCCAGCAGCTCGACAGGGGGCTACACCTTC
TRBJ2-7,TRBV6-1,-,TRBD2,CASSDPSGGSISYEQYF,TGTGCCAGCAGTGACCCTAGCGGGGGATCGATCTCCTACGAGCAGTACTTC
TRBJ1-3,TRBV5-1,-,-,CASSLTSSLEIGNTIYF,TGCGCCAGCAGCTTGACGTCATCCCTGGAGATTGGAAACACCATATATTTT
TRBJ1-4,TRBV9,-,TRBD1,CASSADRAEKLFF,TGTGCCAGCAGCGCCGACAGGGCAGAAAAACTGTTTTTT
TRBJ2-1,TRBV18,once,TRBD2,CASSPTPGGGLPNEQFF,TGTGCCAGCTCACCAACCCCAGGCGGGGGGTTGCCTAATGAGCAGTTCTTC
TRBJ2-1,TRBV25-1,-,TRBD1,CASQRQGVSYNEQFF,TGTGCCAGCCAGAGACAGGGGGTTTCCTACAATGAGCAGTTCTTC
TRBJ2-7,TRBV5-1,-,TRBD1,CASSLGQGVEQYF,TGCGCCAGCAGCCTAGGACAGGGCGTCGAGCAGTACTTC
TRBJ2-2,TRBV10-3,-,TRBD2,CAISEASGGANTGELFF,TGTGCCATCAGTGAGGCTAGCGGGGGGGCGAACACCGGGGAGCTGTTTTTT
TRBJ1-6,TRBV18,-,-,CASSPLRGIPLNSPLHF,TGTGCCAGCTCACCACTGCGGGGGATCCCCCTCAATTCACCCCTCCACTTT
TRBJ2-5,TRBV6-2/TRBV6-3,-,-,CASSSLQETQYF,TGTGCCAGCAGTTCCCTCCAAGAGACCCAGTACTTC
TRBJ2-2,TRBV7-6,-,TRBD1,CASSLGTGITGELFF,TGTGCCAGCAGCTTAGGGACAGGGATAACCGGGGAGCTGTTTTTT
TRBJ2-7,TRBV27,-,-,CAGRQDSHYEQYF,TGTGCCGGCCGACAGGACAGCCACTACGAGCAGTACTTC
TRBJ1-5,TRBV6-5,-,TRBD1,CASTLDRAGNQPQHF,TGTGCCAGCACCCTAGACAGGGCTGGCAATCAGCCCCAGCATTTT
TRBJ2-3,TRBV7-9,once,-,CASSSLGGAEAAHNTQYF,TGTGCCAGCAGCAGCTTGGGGGGGGCCGAGGCGGCGCACAATACGCAGTATTTT
TRBJ1-4,TRBV10-3,-,TRBD1,CAISGDRGGSRKLFF,TGTGCCATCAGTGGGGACAGGGGGGGATCGCGGAAACTGTTTTTT
TRBJ2-7,TRBV3-1/TRBV3-2,-,-,CASSPWGPTYEQYF,TGTGCCAGCAGCCCCTGGGGGCCTACCTACGAGCAGTACTTC
TRBJ2-2,TRBV29-1,-,TRBD2,CSGGSSGGSTGELFF,TGCAGCGGGGGCTCTAGCGGGGGGTCCACCGGGGAGCTGTTTTTT
TRBJ2-6,TRBV7-3,-,-,CASSSRLGHSGANVLTF,TGTGCCAGCAGCTCTAGGTTGGGGCACTCTGGGGCCAACGTCCTGACTTTC
TRBJ1-4,TRBV5-5,-,-,CASSLGPIEKLFF,TGTGCCAGCAGCTTGGGGCCGATTGAAAAACTGTTTTTT
TRBJ2-3,TRBV4-2,-,TRBD2,CASSQARLAGVNTQYF,TGTGCCAGCAGCCAAGCCAGGCTAGCGGGGGTGAATACGCAGTATTTT
TRBJ2-7,TRBV2,once,TRBD2,CASSNVAGDLEQYF,TGTGCCAGCAGTAACGTAGCGGGAGACCTCGAGCAGTACTTC
TRBJ1-6,TRBV27,-,-,CASSPRTGNGSPLHF,TGTGCCAGCAGTCCAAGAACAGGGAACGGTTCACCCCTCCACTTT
TRBJ2-7,TRBV5-1,-,-,CASSLQGPPYEQYF,TGCGCCAGCAGCTTACAGGGCCCACCCTACGAGCAGTACTTC